This T cell receptor (beta chain) was captured in a study of T-cell memory formation after mild COVID-19. Trimming stripped 4 bases from V and 4 bases from J, with 10 bases between. This CDR3 is 12 amino acids long. Germline CDR1 SQVTM, CDR2 ANQGSEA. TCRdb passed the 5' RACE reads through MiXCR, listing each CDR3 protein once. The repertoire includes tens of thousands of distinct CDR3 sequences, 9.5% to 15% of them detected once, and around two fifths sits in the top ten. The origin of this receptor is a man younger than 30 who had mild COVID-19 (a few samples of this study predate the infection). Cell type and time point are not known. Input material: PBMCs or a T cell subset sorted from them (not recorded which). The chain carries TRBV29-1 and TRBJ1-1; D is unclear. CDR3 in amino acids: CSVVDRFTEAFF. The CDR3 DNA follows: TGCAGCGTTGTGGACCGGTTCACTGAAGCTTTCTTT.